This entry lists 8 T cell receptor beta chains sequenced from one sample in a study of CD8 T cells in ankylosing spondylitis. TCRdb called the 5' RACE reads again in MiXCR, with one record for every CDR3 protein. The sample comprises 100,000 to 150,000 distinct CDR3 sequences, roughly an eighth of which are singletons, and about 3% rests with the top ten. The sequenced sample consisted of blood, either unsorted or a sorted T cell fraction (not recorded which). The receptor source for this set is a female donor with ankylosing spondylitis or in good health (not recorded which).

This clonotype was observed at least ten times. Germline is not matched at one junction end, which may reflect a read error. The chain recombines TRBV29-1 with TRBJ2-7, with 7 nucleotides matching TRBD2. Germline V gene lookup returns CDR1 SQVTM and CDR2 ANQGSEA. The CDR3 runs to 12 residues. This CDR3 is CSVETSRQLNLF. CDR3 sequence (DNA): TGCAGCGTTGAGACTAGCAGACAGCTGAACCTTTTC.

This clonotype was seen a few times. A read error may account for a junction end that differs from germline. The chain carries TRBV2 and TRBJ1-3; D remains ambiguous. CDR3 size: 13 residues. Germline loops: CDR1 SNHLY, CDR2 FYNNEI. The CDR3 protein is CASTLPTGNTIYF. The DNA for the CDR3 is TGTGCCAGCACCCTACCGACTGGGAACACCATATATTTT.

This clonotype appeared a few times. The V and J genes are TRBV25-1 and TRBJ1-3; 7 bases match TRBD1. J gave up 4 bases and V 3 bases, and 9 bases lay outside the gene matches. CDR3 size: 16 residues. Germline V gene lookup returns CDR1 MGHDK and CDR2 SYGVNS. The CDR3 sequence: CASSDPAGGWGNTIYF. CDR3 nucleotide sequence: TGTGCCAGCAGTGACCCGGCAGGGGGTTGGGGAAACACCATATATTTT.

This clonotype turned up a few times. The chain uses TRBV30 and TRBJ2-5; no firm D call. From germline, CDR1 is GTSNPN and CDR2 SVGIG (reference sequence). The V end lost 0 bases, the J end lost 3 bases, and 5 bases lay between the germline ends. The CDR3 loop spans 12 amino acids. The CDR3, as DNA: TGTGCCTGGAGTGTGTCAGAAGAGACCCAGTACTTC. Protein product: CAWSVSEETQYF.

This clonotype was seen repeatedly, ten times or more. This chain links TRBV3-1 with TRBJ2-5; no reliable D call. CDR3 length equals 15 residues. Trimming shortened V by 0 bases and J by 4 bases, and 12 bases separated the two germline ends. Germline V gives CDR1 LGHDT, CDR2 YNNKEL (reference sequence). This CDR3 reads CASSQEARRGETQYF. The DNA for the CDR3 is TGTGCCAGCAGCCAAGAGGCCAGACGAGGAGAGACCCAGTACTTC.

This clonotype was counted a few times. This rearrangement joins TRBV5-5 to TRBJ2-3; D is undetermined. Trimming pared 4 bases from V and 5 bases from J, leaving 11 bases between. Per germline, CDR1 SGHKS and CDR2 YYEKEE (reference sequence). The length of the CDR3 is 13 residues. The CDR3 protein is CASSPPVLDTQYF. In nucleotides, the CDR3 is TGTGCCAGCAGCCCTCCTGTTCTAGATACGCAGTATTTT. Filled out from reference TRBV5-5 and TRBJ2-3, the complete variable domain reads DAGVTQSPTHLIKTRGQQVTLRCSPISGHKSVSWYQQVLGQGPQFIFQYYEKEERGRGNFPDRFSARQFPNYSSELNVNALLLGDSALYLCASSPPVLDTQYFGPGTRLTVL.

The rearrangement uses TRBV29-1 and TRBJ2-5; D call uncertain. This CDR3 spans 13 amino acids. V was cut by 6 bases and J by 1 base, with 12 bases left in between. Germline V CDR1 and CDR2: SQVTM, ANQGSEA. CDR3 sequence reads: CSVQYRAQETQYF. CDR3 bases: TGCAGCGTCCAGTATAGGGCCCAAGAGACCCAGTACTTC.

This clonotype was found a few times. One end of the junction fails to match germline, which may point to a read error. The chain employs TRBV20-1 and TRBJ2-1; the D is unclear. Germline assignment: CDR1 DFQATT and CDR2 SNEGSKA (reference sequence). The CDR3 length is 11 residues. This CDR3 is CSATPLIGGIF. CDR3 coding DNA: TGCAGTGCCACTCCCCTGATCGGCGGAATCTTC.